This T cell receptor beta chain appears in the sequencing data of a study of blood T cell repertoires in COVID-19. Study summary: Collection of acute and convalescent COVID-19 samples took place in the United States, Italy and Spain. From T cells, B-cell-depleted T cells, or PBMCs came the material, which was cDNA or gDNA.

Authors' processing steps: Nucleated cell number was recorded as an estimate derived from reference gene primer amplification. This table comes from immunoSEQ multiplex PCR, and its TCRdb copy is limited to in-frame clones, with some not included. V and J calls and clone size are copied from that table; D and trimming were computed from the DNA. This table has about 74,000 clones, about four fifths appearing once. The germline V gene encodes CDR1 SEHNR and CDR2 FQNEAQ (reference sequence). The CDR3 has 14 residues. V shed 3 bases and J 8 bases; nucleotides not matched to a gene: 7. Sequenced material: peripheral blood. The V gene is TRBV7-9, the J gene TRBJ2-1; 7 positions match TRBD2. This receptor was identified in a man in his sixties or seventies with acute or convalescent COVID-19. CDR3 protein: CASSLWGGPHEQFF. CDR3 coding DNA: TGTGCCAGCAGCTTGTGGGGAGGGCCACATGAGCAGTTCTTC.